The T cell receptor beta chain under discussion was sequenced for a study of chemoradiotherapy in HPV16-positive cancers. In the study overall: Functional T-cell assays on a couple of HPV16-positive patients' cells defined candidate HPV-specific clones and common TCR motifs. Study-wide points: During treatment, candidate HPV-specific clones and E7-related motifs expanded in tumor.

V was clipped by 0 bases and J by 5 bases, with 7 bases between them. There are 14 residues in the CDR3. Germline values: CDR1 SEHNR, CDR2 FQNEAQ (reference sequence). Repertoires were generated with immunoSEQ multiplex PCR, while TCRdb's copy carries only in-frame clones and drops some. The profile shows about 20,000 clones, roughly 86% of them singletons. As regards this clone: Its target is not known.

The chain is built from TRBV7-9 and TRBJ2-2; D is ambiguous. This clonotype originated in a human donor with HPV-associated anogenital cancer. The starting material was blood, obtained from a patient who underwent chemoradiotherapy. CDR3: CASSLAWGTGELFF. The CDR3 region has the DNA TGTGCCAGCAGCTTAGCTTGGGGAACCGGGGAGCTGTTTTTT.